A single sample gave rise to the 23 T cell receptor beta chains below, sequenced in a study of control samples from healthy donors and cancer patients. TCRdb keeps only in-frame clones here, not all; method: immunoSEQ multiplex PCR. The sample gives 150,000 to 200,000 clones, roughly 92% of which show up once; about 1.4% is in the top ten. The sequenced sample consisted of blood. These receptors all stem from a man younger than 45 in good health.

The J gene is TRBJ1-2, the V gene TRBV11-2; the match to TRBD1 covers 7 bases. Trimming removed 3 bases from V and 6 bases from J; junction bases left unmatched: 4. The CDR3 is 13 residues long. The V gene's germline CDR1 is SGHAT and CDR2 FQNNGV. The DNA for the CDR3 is TGTGCCAGCAGCTTCAGACAGGGTGATGGCTACACCTTC. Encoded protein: CASSFRQGDGYTF.

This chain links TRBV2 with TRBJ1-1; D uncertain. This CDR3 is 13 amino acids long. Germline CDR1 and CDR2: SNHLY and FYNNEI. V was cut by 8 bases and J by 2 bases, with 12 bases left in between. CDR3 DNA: TGTGCCAGCGGCCGGCCCGAAAACACTGAAGCTTTCTTT. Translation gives CASGRPENTEAFF.

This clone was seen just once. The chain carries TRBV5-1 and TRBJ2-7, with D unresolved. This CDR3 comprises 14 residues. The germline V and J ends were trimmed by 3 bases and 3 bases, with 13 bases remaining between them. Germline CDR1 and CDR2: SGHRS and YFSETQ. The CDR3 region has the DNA TGCGCCAGCAGCTCCGAGCCCGGTGGCTACGAGCAGTACTTC. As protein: CASSSEPGGYEQYF.

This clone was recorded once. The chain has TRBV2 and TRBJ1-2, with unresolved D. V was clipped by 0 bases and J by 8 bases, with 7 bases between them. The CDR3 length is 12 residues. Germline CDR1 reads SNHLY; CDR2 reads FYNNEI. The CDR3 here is CASSEALGGYTF. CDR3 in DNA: TGTGCCAGCAGTGAAGCTTTAGGGGGCTACACCTTC.

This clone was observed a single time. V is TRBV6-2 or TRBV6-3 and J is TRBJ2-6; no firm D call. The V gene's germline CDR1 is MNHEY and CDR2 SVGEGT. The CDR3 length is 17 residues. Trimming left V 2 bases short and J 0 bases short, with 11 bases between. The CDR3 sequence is CASSYRTHSSGANVLTF. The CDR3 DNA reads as TGTGCCAGCAGTTACCGGACCCATAGCTCTGGGGCCAACGTCCTGACTTTC.

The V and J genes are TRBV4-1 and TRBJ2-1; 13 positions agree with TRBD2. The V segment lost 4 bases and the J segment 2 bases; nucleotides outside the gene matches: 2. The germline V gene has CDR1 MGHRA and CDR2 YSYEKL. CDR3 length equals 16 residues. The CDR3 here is CASSRGTSGAYNEQFF. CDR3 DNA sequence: TGCGCCAGCAGCCGAGGGACTAGCGGGGCCTACAATGAGCAGTTCTTC.

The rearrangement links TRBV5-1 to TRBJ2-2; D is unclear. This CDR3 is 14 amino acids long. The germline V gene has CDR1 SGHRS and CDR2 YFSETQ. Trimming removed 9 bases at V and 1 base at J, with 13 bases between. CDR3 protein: CATKLGWNTGELFF. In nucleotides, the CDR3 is TGCGCCACCAAGTTAGGGTGGAACACCGGGGAGCTGTTTTTT.

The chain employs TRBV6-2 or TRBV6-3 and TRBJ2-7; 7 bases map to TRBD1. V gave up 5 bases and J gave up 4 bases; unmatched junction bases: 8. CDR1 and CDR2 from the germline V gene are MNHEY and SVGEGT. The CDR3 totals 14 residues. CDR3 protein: CASSKPGQVYEQYF. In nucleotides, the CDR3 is TGTGCCAGCAGTAAGCCCGGACAGGTTTACGAGCAGTACTTC.

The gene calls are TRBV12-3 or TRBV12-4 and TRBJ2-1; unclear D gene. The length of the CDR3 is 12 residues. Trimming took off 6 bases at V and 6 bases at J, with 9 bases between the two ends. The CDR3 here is CASRSNGNEQFF. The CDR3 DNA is TGTGCCAGCAGGTCGAACGGCAATGAGCAGTTCTTC.

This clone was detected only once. The CDR3 loop reads CASSLGRGGYEQYF. CDR3 nucleotide sequence: TGTGCCAGCAGCTTAGGGCGGGGGGGGTACGAGCAGTACTTC. The V call is TRBV7-8, the J call TRBJ2-7, with 9 nucleotides matching TRBD2. Germline CDR1 and CDR2: SGHVS and FQNEAQ. The junction had 2 bases not matched to a gene; V was cut back by 1 base and J by 4 bases. The CDR3 covers 14 residues. Combining the CDR3 with reference TRBV7-8 and TRBJ2-7 gives the whole variable domain GAGVSQSPRYKVAKRGQDVALRCDPISGHVSLFWYQQALGQGPEFLTYFQNEAQLDKSGLPSDRFFAERPEGSVSTLKIQRTQQEDSAVYLCASSLGRGGYEQYFGPGTRLTVT.

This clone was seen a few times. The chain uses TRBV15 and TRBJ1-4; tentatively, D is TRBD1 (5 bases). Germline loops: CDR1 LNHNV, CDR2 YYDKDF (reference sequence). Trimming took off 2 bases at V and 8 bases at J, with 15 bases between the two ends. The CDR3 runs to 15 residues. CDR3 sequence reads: CATSRQGGAEEKLFF. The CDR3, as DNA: TGTGCCACCAGCAGACAGGGAGGGGCAGAAGAAAAACTGTTTTTT. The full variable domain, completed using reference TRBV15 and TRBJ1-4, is DAMVIQNPRYQVTQFGKPVTLSCSQTLNHNVMYWYQQKSSQAPKLLFHYYDKDFNNEADTPDNFQSRRPNTSFCFLDIRSPGLGDTAMYLCATSRQGGAEEKLFFGSGTQLSVL.

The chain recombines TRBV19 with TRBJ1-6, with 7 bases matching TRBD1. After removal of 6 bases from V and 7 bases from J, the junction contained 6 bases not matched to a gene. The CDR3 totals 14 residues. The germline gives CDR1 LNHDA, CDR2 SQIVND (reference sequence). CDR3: CASRPTGINSPLHF. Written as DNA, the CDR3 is TGTGCCAGTAGACCGACAGGGATCAATTCACCCCTCCACTTT.

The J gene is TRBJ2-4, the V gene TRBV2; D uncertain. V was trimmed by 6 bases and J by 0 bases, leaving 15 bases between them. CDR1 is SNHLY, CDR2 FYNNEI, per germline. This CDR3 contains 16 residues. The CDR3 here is CASRQGPTIAKNIQYF. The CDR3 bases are TGTGCCAGCAGGCAAGGACCGACGATAGCCAAAAACATTCAGTACTTC.

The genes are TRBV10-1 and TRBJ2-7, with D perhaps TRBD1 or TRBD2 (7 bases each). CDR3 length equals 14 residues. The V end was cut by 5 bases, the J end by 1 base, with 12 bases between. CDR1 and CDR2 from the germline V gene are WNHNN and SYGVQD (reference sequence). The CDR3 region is CASSPGGDSYEQYF. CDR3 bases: TGCGCCAGCAGTCCAGGGGGGGATTCCTACGAGCAGTACTTC.

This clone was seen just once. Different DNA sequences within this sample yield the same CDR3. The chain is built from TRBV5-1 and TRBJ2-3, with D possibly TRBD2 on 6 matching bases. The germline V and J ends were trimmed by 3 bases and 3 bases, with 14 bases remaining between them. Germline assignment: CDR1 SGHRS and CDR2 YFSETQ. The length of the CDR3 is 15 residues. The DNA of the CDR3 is TGCGCCAGCAGCTCGGGGGTTCGGGGGACAGATACGCAGTATTTT. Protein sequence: CASSSGVRGTDTQYF.

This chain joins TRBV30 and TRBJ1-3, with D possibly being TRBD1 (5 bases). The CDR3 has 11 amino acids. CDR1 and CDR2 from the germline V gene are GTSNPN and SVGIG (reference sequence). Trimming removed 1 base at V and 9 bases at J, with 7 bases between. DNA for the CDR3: TGTGCCTGGAGTGCTGGGGGCACCATATATTTT. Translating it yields CAWSAGGTIYF.

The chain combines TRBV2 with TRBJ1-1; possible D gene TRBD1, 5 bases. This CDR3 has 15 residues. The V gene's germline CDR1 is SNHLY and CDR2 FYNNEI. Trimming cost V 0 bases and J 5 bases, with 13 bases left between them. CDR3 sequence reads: CASSEAPREGTEAFF. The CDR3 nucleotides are TGTGCCAGCAGTGAAGCGCCCAGGGAGGGGACTGAAGCTTTCTTT.

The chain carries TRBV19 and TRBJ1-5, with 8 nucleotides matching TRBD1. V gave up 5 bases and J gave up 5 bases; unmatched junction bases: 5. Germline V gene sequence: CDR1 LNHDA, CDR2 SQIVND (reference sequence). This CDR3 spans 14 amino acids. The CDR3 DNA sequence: TGTGCCAGTAGTTTCCAGGGGGCCCATCAGCCCCAGCATTTT. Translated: CASSFQGAHQPQHF. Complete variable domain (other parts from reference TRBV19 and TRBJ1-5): DGGITQSPKYLFRKEGQNVTLSCEQNLNHDAMYWYRQDPGQGLRLIYYSQIVNDFQKGDIAEGYSVSREKKESFPLTVTSAQKNPTAFYLCASSFQGAHQPQHFGDGTRLSIL.

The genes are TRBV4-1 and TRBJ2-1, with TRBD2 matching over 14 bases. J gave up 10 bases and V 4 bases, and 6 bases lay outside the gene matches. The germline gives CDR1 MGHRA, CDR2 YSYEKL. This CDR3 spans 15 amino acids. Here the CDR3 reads CASSLSTSGRAEQFF. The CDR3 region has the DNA TGCGCCAGCAGCCTTTCGACTAGCGGGAGGGCCGAGCAGTTCTTC.

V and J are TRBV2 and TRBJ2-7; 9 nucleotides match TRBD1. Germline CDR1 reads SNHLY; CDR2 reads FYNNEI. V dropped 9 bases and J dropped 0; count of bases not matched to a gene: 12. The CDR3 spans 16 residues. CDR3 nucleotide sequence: TGTGCCAGTTTCACAGGGGGCCGAGGGACCTCCTACGAGCAGTACTTC. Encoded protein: CASFTGGRGTSYEQYF.

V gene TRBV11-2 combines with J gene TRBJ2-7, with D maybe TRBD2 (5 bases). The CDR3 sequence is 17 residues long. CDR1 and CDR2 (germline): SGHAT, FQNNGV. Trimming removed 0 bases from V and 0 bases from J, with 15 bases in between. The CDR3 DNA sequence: TGTGCCAGCAGCTTAGAACGGGCGGGCTGGAGCTCCTACGAGCAGTACTTC. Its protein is CASSLERAGWSSYEQYF.

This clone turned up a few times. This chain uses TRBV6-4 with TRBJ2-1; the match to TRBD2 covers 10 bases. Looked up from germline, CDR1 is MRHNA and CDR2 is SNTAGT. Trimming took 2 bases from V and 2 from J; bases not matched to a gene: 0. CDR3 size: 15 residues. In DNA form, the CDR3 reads TGTGCCAGCAGTGACACTAGCGGGACCTACAATGAGCAGTTCTTC. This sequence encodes CASSDTSGTYNEQFF.

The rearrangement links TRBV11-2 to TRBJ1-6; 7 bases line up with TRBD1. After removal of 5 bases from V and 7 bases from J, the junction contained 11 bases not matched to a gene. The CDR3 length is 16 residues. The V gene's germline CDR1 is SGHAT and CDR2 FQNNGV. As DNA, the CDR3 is TGTGCCAGCAGCGAAAAACGGGACAGTGTGAATTCACCCCTCCACTTT. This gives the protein CASSEKRDSVNSPLHF.